The present T cell receptor beta chain was sequenced within a study of blood T cells in healthy people across ages. Overall study findings and caveats: Samples with more naive T cells showed higher observed beta diversity. Relative to aged donors, long-lived donors carried more naive CD4+ cells and displayed higher diversity. Age advanced and TCR beta diversity per million T cells fell, roughly linearly. Expanded clonotype shifts may have been confounded, as the donors had an unknown CMV status.

Concerning this clonotype: The antigen remains undetermined.

With 2 bases clipped from V and 7 bases from J, the junction kept 7 bases outside the gene matches. Germline assignment: CDR1 MNHEY and CDR2 SVGAGI. The CDR3 runs 15 residues. A second roughly 7 to 12 cycle PCR used barcoded and J-beta primers. TCRdb recomputed calls from the 5' RACE reads with MiXCR, one row per CDR3 protein. Here the sample spans about a million distinct CDR3 sequences, approximately 49% being singletons. The rearrangement uses TRBV6-5 and TRBJ2-1; 8 nucleotides match TRBD1. Sequenced material: blood. The sequence came from a man under 40 in good health. The CDR3 is CASSYNQGAQNEQFF. CDR3 coding DNA: TGTGCCAGCAGTTACAATCAGGGGGCGCAGAATGAGCAGTTCTTC.